These T cell receptor beta chains were read from a single sample in a study of blood T cell repertoires in COVID-19. The protocol was immunoSEQ multiplex PCR, while the TCRdb copy is restricted to in-frame clones and leaves out a portion. The table includes around 150,000 clones, under 80% detected once. The sequenced sample was peripheral blood. The receptors originated from a man between 65 and 85 years old with acute or convalescent COVID-19. Each CDR3 is given with its conserved first and last residue. The D gene is left open where the match is weak. Only some rows state a clone size, as once, few, many or a class for expanded clones.

j_gene	abundance	len	d_gene	v_gene	CDR3nt	CDR3aa
TRBJ2-5	-	15	TRBD1	TRBV5-6	TGTGCCAGCAGCTTGACGGACAGGGCCGGAGAGACCCAGTACTTC	CASSLTDRAGETQYF
TRBJ2-1	-	15	-	TRBV24-1	TGTGCCACCAGTATAGGGTCAGGGCCGTACAATGAGCAGTTCTTC	CATSIGSGPYNEQFF
TRBJ1-2	-	14	-	TRBV19	TGTGCCAGTAGCGAGGACAGAACTAACTATGGCTACACCTTC	CASSEDRTNYGYTF
TRBJ2-1	-	12	-	TRBV30	TGTGCCTGGAGTGTCTTTAACAATGAGCAGTTCTTC	CAWSVFNNEQFF
TRBJ2-4	-	16	TRBD1	TRBV28	TGTGCCAGCAGTCCCCGACAGGGGATAGCCAAAAACATTCAGTACTTC	CASSPRQGIAKNIQYF
TRBJ1-2	-	14	-	TRBV5-4	TGTGCCAGCAGCTTGGATGGTAGGAGCTGGGGCTACACCTTC	CASSLDGRSWGYTF
TRBJ1-1	-	15	TRBD1	TRBV7-6	TGTGCCAGCAGCGCCCAGACAGGGGGGGGCACTGAAGCTTTCTTT	CASSAQTGGGTEAFF
TRBJ2-5	once	17	TRBD2	TRBV24-1	TGTGCCACCAGTGATTTCTCAGATAGCGGGAGCCGTGAGACCCAGTACTTC	CATSDFSDSGSRETQYF
TRBJ2-1	many	13	TRBD2	TRBV5-4	TGTGCCAGTAGACTAGCGGGGAACAATGAGCAGTTCTTC	CASRLAGNNEQFF
TRBJ2-1	-	11	TRBD1	TRBV2	TGTGCCAGCAGGGGACAGATTGAGCAGTTCTTC	CASRGQIEQFF
TRBJ2-3	-	15	TRBD2	TRBV10-1	TGCTCTGCCTTGGGGCGGGAGCGGGACACAGATACGCAGTATTTT	CSALGRERDTDTQYF
TRBJ1-1	-	13	-	TRBV7-9	TGTGCCAGCAGCTTACTCTGGACAACGGAAGCTTTCTTT	CASSLLWTTEAFF
TRBJ1-1	-	15	TRBD1	TRBV4-1	TGCGCCAGCAGCACCCGACAGGGGGGCGGCACTGAAGCTTTCTTT	CASSTRQGGGTEAFF
TRBJ1-2	-	13	-	TRBV28	TGTGTCACTGAGGGCAGCACTGTCTATGGCTACACCTTC	CVTEGSTVYGYTF
TRBJ2-5	few	12	TRBD1	TRBV5-4	TGTGCCAGCAGCGACAGGGGAGAGACCCAGTACTTC	CASSDRGETQYF
TRBJ2-2	-	15	TRBD1	TRBV14	TGTGCCAGCAGCCTAACAGGGGGCGCGACCGGGGAGCTGTTTTTT	CASSLTGGATGELFF
TRBJ1-6	-	17	TRBD1	TRBV12-5	TGTGCTAGTGGTTTCGATCTTCCGGGACAGGGGGGAGGCCCCCTCCACTTT	CASGFDLPGQGGGPLHF
TRBJ1-1	-	15	TRBD1	TRBV2	TGTGCCAGCAGTGAGGGGCAGGGGGCTAGAACTGAAGCTTTCTTT	CASSEGQGARTEAFF
TRBJ2-5	-	18	TRBD2	TRBV11-2	TGTGCCAGCAGCTTAGGACTCCTTTTAGCGGGAGAGAGTGAGACCCAGTACTTC	CASSLGLLLAGESETQYF
TRBJ1-5	once	13	-	TRBV19	TGTGCCAGTAGTATAGATTTAAATCAGCCCCAGCATTTT	CASSIDLNQPQHF
TRBJ1-6	-	15	-	TRBV3-1/TRBV3-2	TGTGCCAGCAGCCAAGGTACAGGGCGGAATTCACCCCTCCACTTT	CASSQGTGRNSPLHF
TRBJ1-6	-	15	TRBD1	TRBV7-8	TGTGCCAGCAGCTTAGCCAGGGGGCGGGATTCACCCCTCCACTTT	CASSLARGRDSPLHF
TRBJ1-1	-	13	-	TRBV30	TGTGCCTGGAGTGAAACAGTAAACACTGAAGCTTTCTTT	CAWSETVNTEAFF
TRBJ1-1	-	13	-	TRBV12-3/TRBV12-4	TGTGCCAGCAGTTCGCAGGCGGGGACTGAAGCTTTCTTT	CASSSQAGTEAFF
TRBJ1-6	-	15	-	TRBV6-5	TGTGCCAGCATTATGATAACAGGGAAGGATTCACCCCTCCACTTT	CASIMITGKDSPLHF
TRBJ2-7	-	14	-	TRBV5-1	TGCGCCAGCAGCTTGGCCGGGGAGTCCTACGAGCAGTACTTC	CASSLAGESYEQYF
TRBJ2-5	-	18	TRBD2	TRBV19	TGTGCCAGTAGTTTAGGGCTAGCGGGATGGGGGTACCAAGAGACCCAGTACTTC	CASSLGLAGWGYQETQYF
TRBJ2-7	-	15	-	TRBV4-3	TGCGCCAGCAGCCAAGACGCTGTTAGCTCCTACGAGCAGTACTTC	CASSQDAVSSYEQYF
TRBJ1-2	-	15	TRBD1	TRBV5-1	TGCGCCAGCAGCTTGGCCGCGGCAGGGGGGTATGGCTACACCTTC	CASSLAAAGGYGYTF
TRBJ1-4	-	15	-	TRBV7-2	TGTGCCAGCAGCTTCCAGGGTCCGAATAATGAAAAACTGTTTTTT	CASSFQGPNNEKLFF
TRBJ2-5	-	14	-	TRBV20-1	TGCAGTGCTAGTGGGGGGAGGGGGAAAGAGACCCAGTACTTC	CSASGGRGKETQYF